Listed below are T cell receptor beta chains from one sample, sequenced in a study of blood T cell repertoires in COVID-19. Measured with immunoSEQ multiplex PCR; TCRdb has only the in-frame clones, and not every one. This table has 300,000 or so clones, about 82% appearing once. The sequenced sample was peripheral blood. These receptor sequences come from a woman between 45 and 65 years old with acute or convalescent COVID-19. Both conserved end residues are part of each CDR3. A D gene is named only where the DNA matches it firmly.

d_gene: TRBD1
j_gene: TRBJ2-5
v_gene: TRBV2
CDR3aa: CASSTTGAQETQYF

d_gene: -
j_gene: TRBJ2-3
v_gene: TRBV24-1
CDR3aa: CATSDKGLSTDTQYF

d_gene: TRBD1
j_gene: TRBJ1-6
v_gene: TRBV28
CDR3aa: CASFVTGTAYNSPLHF

d_gene: TRBD2
j_gene: TRBJ2-4
v_gene: TRBV6-6
CDR3aa: CAITRTSGNNIQYF

d_gene: TRBD2
j_gene: TRBJ2-7
v_gene: TRBV25-1
CDR3aa: CASGTSSEQYF

d_gene: TRBD1
j_gene: TRBJ2-5
v_gene: TRBV25-1
CDR3aa: CASSEGRGSGYF

d_gene: -
j_gene: TRBJ2-7
v_gene: TRBV5-1
CDR3aa: CASSLRLGTLAHEQYF

d_gene: TRBD1
j_gene: TRBJ2-2
v_gene: TRBV5-1
CDR3aa: CASSLGARGTTGELFF

d_gene: TRBD1
j_gene: TRBJ2-6
v_gene: TRBV11-2
CDR3aa: CASSQHRGLGANVLTF

d_gene: -
j_gene: TRBJ2-1
v_gene: TRBV4-2
CDR3aa: CASSQDVVAAYNEQFF

d_gene: -
j_gene: TRBJ1-4
v_gene: TRBV7-9
CDR3aa: CAGDPGVVNEKLFF

d_gene: -
j_gene: TRBJ1-6
v_gene: TRBV19
CDR3aa: CASSMGQAPLRF

d_gene: -
j_gene: TRBJ1-1
v_gene: TRBV27
CDR3aa: CASSSRAPTEAFF

d_gene: -
j_gene: TRBJ2-7
v_gene: TRBV29-1
CDR3aa: CSVDVPRSYEQYF